This TCR beta chain was identified in a study of T cell repertoires in aging, cancer and after chemotherapy. About the research overall: Patients with glioblastoma brain tumors were sampled before and after temozolomide-based therapy.

Only a few counts were recorded for this clonotype. Peripheral blood genomic DNA, not sorted cells or RNA, was the template. The CDR3 has 15 amino acids. CDR1 SGHVS and CDR2 FNYEAQ come from the germline V gene. The ends were cut back, 5 bases at V and 0 bases at J, with 10 bases in the middle. TRB rearrangements spanning V, D and J were amplified using mixed TRB-A/B primers. TCRdb recomputed calls from the multiplex PCR reads with MiXCR, one row per CDR3 protein. The repertoire includes a few thousand distinct CDR3 sequences, under 55% of them detected once, and about 3.9% sits in the top ten. The chain links TRBV7-6 to TRBJ1-4; D unclear. The clonotype comes from a human donor with a solid tumor. Input material: blood. CDR3 sequence: CASSRNTATNEKLFF. The CDR3, as DNA: TGTGCCAGCAGCCGGAACACTGCAACTAATGAAAAACTGTTTTTT.